A selection of T cell receptor beta chains follows, all from one sample in a study of blood T cell repertoires in COVID-19. Libraries were prepared by immunoSEQ multiplex PCR; TCRdb keeps only in-frame clonotypes and omits some of them. The sample consists of about half a million clones, roughly nine tenths of them appearing once. The specimen was peripheral blood. The receptors shown here come from a man between 18 and 29 years old with COVID-19, enrolled during active disease. The CDR3 runs from the conserved cysteine through the conserved F or W. The D gene is left open where the match is weak. Size tells how often a clone was seen (once, few, many) or the class of an expanded clone, and some rows leave it out.

>NA|NA|TRBJ2-7|TRBV2
CASSRPPMGGLYEQYF
TGTGCCAGCAGTCGCCCCCCCATGGGGGGGCTCTACGAGCAGTACTTC
>TRBD2|NA|TRBJ2-1|TRBV9
CASSGLAGVENEQFF
TGTGCCAGCAGCGGACTAGCGGGAGTGGAGAATGAGCAGTTCTTC
>NA|NA|TRBJ1-2|TRBV4-2
CASSHHRGQVNYTF
TGTGCCAGCAGCCATCATCGCGGGCAGGTCAACTACACCTTC
>NA|NA|TRBJ1-1|TRBV19
CASSPTEGTEAFF
TGTGCCAGTAGCCCGACTGAGGGAACTGAAGCTTTCTTT
>NA|NA|TRBJ1-2|TRBV4-2
CASSQDMTAHYGYTF
TGTGCCAGCAGCCAAGATATGACAGCCCATTACGGCTACACCTTC
>TRBD2|NA|TRBJ2-7|TRBV19
CASKFSGGSSYEQYF
TGTGCCAGTAAATTCAGCGGGGGAAGCTCCTACGAGCAGTACTTC
>NA|NA|TRBJ1-3|TRBV7-9
CAFGKPISGNTIYF
TGTGCCTTCGGGAAACCGATCTCTGGAAACACCATATATTTT
>NA|NA|TRBJ2-2|TRBV12-3/TRBV12-4
CASSSTGLGELFF
TGTGCCAGCAGTTCCACAGGGCTCGGGGAGCTGTTTTTT
>NA|NA|TRBJ1-5|TRBV27
CASSLSGADNQPQHF
TGTGCCAGCAGTTTATCAGGGGCAGACAATCAGCCCCAGCATTTT
>NA|NA|TRBJ2-7|TRBV4-1
CASSQQTEPYEQYF
TGCGCCAGCAGCCAACAGACAGAACCCTACGAGCAGTACTTC
>TRBD2|NA|TRBJ2-4|TRBV4-1
CASSQPLAGIAKNIQYF
TGCGCCAGCAGCCAACCCCTAGCGGGTATAGCCAAAAACATTCAGTACTTC
>NA|once|TRBJ2-2|TRBV19
CASSPGLRLNTGELFF
TGTGCCAGTAGTCCGGGACTCCGACTTAACACCGGGGAGCTGTTTTTT
>NA|NA|TRBJ2-3|TRBV19
CASSTQRRTDPTDTQYF
TGTGCCAGTAGTACCCAACGGAGGACAGACCCCACAGATACGCAGTATTTT
>TRBD2|once|TRBJ2-3|TRBV11-2
CASSLVIGRATDTQYF
TGTGCCAGCAGCTTAGTAATCGGGAGGGCCACAGATACGCAGTATTTT
>NA|NA|TRBJ1-4|TRBV7-9
CASSLAPSGEKLFF
TGTGCCAGCAGCTTAGCACCCTCGGGTGAAAAACTGTTTTTT
>TRBD1|NA|TRBJ2-1|TRBV10-3
CAISESGGQGGAHNEQFF
TGTGCCATCAGTGAGTCGGGTGGACAGGGGGGGGCCCACAATGAGCAGTTCTTC
>NA|NA|TRBJ2-7|TRBV7-9
CASSLAGVNEQYF
TGTGCCAGCAGCTTGGCAGGGGTGAACGAGCAGTACTTC
>TRBD2|NA|TRBJ2-7|TRBV5-1
CASSASGIGEQYF
TGCGCCAGCAGCGCTAGCGGGATCGGCGAGCAGTACTTC